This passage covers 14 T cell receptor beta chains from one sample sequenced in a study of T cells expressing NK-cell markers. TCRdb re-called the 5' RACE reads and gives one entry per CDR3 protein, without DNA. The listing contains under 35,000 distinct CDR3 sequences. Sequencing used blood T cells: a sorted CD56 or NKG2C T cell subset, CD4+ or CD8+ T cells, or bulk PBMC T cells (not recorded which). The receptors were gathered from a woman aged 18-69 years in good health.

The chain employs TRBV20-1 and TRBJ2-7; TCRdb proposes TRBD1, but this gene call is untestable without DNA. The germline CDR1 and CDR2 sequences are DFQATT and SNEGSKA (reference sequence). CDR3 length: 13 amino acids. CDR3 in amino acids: CSARGTGSYEQYF.

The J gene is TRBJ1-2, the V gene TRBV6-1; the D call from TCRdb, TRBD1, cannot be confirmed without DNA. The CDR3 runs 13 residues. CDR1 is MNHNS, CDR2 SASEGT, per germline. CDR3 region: CASSRTEDYGYTF.

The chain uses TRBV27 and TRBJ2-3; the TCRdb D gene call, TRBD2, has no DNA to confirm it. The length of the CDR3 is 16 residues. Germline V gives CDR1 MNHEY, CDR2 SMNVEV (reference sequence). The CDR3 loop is CASSFLAGGHTDTQYF.

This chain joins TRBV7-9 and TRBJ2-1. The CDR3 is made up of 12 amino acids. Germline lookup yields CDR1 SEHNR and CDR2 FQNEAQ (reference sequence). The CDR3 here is CASSLGDNEQFF.

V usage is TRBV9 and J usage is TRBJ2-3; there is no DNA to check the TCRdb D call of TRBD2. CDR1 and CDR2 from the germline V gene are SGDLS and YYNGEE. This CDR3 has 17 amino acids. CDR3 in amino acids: CASSVGPSGSSTDTQYF.

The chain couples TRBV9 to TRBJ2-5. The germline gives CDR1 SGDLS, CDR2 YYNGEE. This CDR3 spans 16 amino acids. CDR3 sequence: CASSVDVRSRQETQYF. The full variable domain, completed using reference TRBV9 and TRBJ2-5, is DSGVTQTPKHLITATGQRVTLRCSPRSGDLSVYWYQQSLDQGLQFLIQYYNGEERAKGNILERFSAQQFPDLHSELNLSSLELGDSALYFCASSVDVRSRQETQYFGPGTRLLVL.

The CDR3 here is CASSPEVQGSGNTIYF. The rearrangement joins TRBV7-9 to TRBJ1-3. The CDR3 covers 16 residues. Germline lookup yields CDR1 SEHNR and CDR2 FQNEAQ (reference sequence). The full variable domain, completed using reference TRBV7-9 and TRBJ1-3, is DTGVSQNPRHKITKRGQNVTFRCDPISEHNRLYWYRQTLGQGPEFLTYFQNEAQLEKSRLLSDRFSAERPKGSFSTLEIQRTEQGDSAMYLCASSPEVQGSGNTIYFGEGSWLTVV.

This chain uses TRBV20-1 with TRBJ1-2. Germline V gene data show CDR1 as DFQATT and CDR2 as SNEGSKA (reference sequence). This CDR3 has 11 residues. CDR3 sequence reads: CSAPQDYGYTF.

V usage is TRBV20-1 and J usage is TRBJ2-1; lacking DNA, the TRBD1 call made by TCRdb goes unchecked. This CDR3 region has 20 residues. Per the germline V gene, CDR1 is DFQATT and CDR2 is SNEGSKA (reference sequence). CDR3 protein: CSARDENLFRPGARNNEQFF.

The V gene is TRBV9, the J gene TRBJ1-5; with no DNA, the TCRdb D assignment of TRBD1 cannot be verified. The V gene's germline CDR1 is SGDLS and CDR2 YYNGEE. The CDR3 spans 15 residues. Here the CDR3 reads CASSVAGGNNQPQHF.

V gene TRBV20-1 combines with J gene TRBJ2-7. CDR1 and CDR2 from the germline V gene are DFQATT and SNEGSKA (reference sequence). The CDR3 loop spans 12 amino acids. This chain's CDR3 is CSAETAPYEQYF.

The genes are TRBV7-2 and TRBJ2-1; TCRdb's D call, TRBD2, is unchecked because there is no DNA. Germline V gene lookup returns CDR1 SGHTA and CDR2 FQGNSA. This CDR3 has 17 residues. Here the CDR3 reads CASSLELAGGPLNEQFF.

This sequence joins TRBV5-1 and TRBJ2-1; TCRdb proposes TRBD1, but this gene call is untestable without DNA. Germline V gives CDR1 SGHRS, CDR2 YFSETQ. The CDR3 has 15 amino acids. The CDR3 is CASSLETGVYNEQFF.

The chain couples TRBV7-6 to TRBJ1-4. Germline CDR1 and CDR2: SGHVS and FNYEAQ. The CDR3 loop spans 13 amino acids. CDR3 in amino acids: CASRPLDYEKLFF. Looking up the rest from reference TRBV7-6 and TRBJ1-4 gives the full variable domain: GAGVSQSPRYKVTKRGQDVALRCDPISGHVSLYWYRQALGQGPEFLTYFNYEAQQDKSGLPNDRFSAERPEGSISTLTIQRTEQRDSAMYRCASRPLDYEKLFFGSGTQLSVL.